Below, 15 T cell receptor beta chains from the same sample are listed, as sequenced in a study of cytomegalovirus exposure and HLA in healthy donors. The PCR employed 60 Vbeta primers together with 13 Jbeta primers. Only in-frame clones appear in the TCRdb table, and some are missing; sequencing was by immunoSEQ multiplex PCR. The sample lists 110,000 to 150,000 clones; about two thirds were seen once. The sample taken for sequencing was PBMCs. The receptors come from a middle-aged man in good health and CMV-seronegative.

A remark on this clone: The same CDR3 is also encoded by other DNA sequences in this sample. The chain links TRBV5-6 to TRBJ1-1; D gene ambiguous. Deletions cut 0 bases from V and 7 bases from J, with 10 bases between. The CDR3 runs 13 residues. The germline CDR1 and CDR2 sequences are SGHDT and YYEEEE. CDR3 sequence reads: CASSLGGGGEAFF. CDR3 sequence (DNA): TGTGCCAGCAGCTTGGGTGGAGGAGGTGAAGCTTTCTTT.

V gene TRBV15 combines with J gene TRBJ1-1; a weak D match, TRBD1 (6 bases). Per germline, CDR1 LNHNV and CDR2 YYDKDF (reference sequence). Trimming took off 5 bases at V and 0 bases at J, with 7 bases between the two ends. The CDR3 totals 13 residues. This CDR3 reads CATSEGVNTEAFF. The CDR3 DNA reads as TGTGCCACCAGCGAGGGGGTGAACACTGAAGCTTTCTTT.

The chain is built from TRBV7-2 and TRBJ1-3; D remains unclear. Looked up from germline, CDR1 is SGHTA and CDR2 is FQGNSA. The CDR3 runs to 14 residues. V was clipped by 1 base and J by 1 base, with 5 bases between them. This CDR3 is CASSLGHSGNTIYF. For the CDR3, the DNA is TGTGCCAGCAGCTTAGGGCATTCTGGAAACACCATATATTTT.

V is TRBV2 and J is TRBJ1-6; 7 bases fit TRBD1. Trimming cost V 6 bases and J 7 bases; bases outside gene matches: 3. From germline, CDR1 is SNHLY and CDR2 FYNNEI. This CDR3 region has 13 residues. This chain's CDR3 is CASRGTANSPLHF. The CDR3 nucleotides read TGTGCCAGCAGGGGGACAGCCAATTCACCCCTCCACTTT.

The rearrangement uses TRBV11-2 and TRBJ2-7, with 11 positions matching TRBD1. The CDR3 is 15 residues long. The V gene end was trimmed by 4 bases and the J gene end by 2 bases; junction bases not matched to a gene: 4. Germline CDR1 reads SGHAT; CDR2 reads FQNNGV. The DNA for the CDR3 is TGTGCCAGCAGCTACCGGGACAGGGGGACCTACGAGCAGTACTTC. Translated: CASSYRDRGTYEQYF. Full variable domain (remainder filled in from reference TRBV11-2 and TRBJ2-7): EAGVAQSPRYKIIEKRQSVAFWCNPISGHATLYWYQQILGQGPKLLIQFQNNGVVDDSQLPKDRFSAERLKGVDSTLKIQPAKLEDSAVYLCASSYRDRGTYEQYFGPGTRLTVT.

V gene TRBV2 combines with J gene TRBJ2-5, with 10 bases matching TRBD2. CDR3 length: 16 amino acids. Germline V CDR1 and CDR2: SNHLY, FYNNEI. J was trimmed by 1 base and V by 4 bases; bases with no gene match: 6. The CDR3 here is CASSGGSGGPQETQYF. Written as DNA, the CDR3 is TGTGCCAGCAGTGGCGGTAGCGGGGGGCCCCAAGAGACCCAGTACTTC.

The chain links TRBV29-1 to TRBJ2-5; D unclear. V lost 4 bases and J 2 bases, leaving 11 bases between the germline ends. CDR1 is SQVTM and CDR2 is ANQGSEA in the germline V gene. This CDR3 is 13 amino acids long. This CDR3 reads CSVGQFQQETQYF. The CDR3 DNA is TGCAGCGTTGGGCAGTTCCAACAAGAGACCCAGTACTTC. Supplemented by reference TRBV29-1 and TRBJ2-5, the full variable domain reads SAVISQKPSRDICQRGTSLTIQCQVDSQVTMMFWYRQQPGQSLTLIATANQGSEATYESGFVIDKFPISRPNLTFSTLTVSNMSPEDSSIYLCSVGQFQQETQYFGPGTRLLVL.

Worth noting for this clone: The junction departs from germline at one end; a sequencing error may be responsible. V and J are TRBV7-9 and TRBJ1-5, with 7 bases fitting TRBD1. CDR3 length: 12 amino acids. Germline V gene lookup returns CDR1 SEHNR and CDR2 FQNEAQ (reference sequence). CDR3 sequence reads: CSSSRGTAGLNF. In DNA form, the CDR3 reads TGTTCCAGCAGCCGGGGGACAGCTGGATTGAATTTT.

This clone turned up a few times. V gene TRBV7-2 combines with J gene TRBJ2-7, with D possibly matching TRBD2 (7 bases). V shed 0 bases and J shed 3 bases, with 15 bases lying between them. The length of the CDR3 is 16 residues. Germline-derived CDR1 and CDR2 are SGHTA and FQGNSA. In DNA, the CDR3 is TGTGCCAGCAGCTTAGCGGTCGGGGGGCCGGACTACGAGCAGTACTTC. It is translated as CASSLAVGGPDYEQYF.

The chain combines TRBV4-2 with TRBJ2-7; a weak D match, TRBD1 (6 bases). The CDR3 length is 14 residues. Germline V lookup: CDR1 LGHNA, CDR2 YNFKEQ. Trimming removed 3 bases from V and 5 bases from J, with 14 bases in between. CDR3 protein: CASSQDGQFNEQYF. In DNA, the CDR3 is TGTGCCAGCAGCCAGGATGGACAGTTTAACGAGCAGTACTTC.

The V gene is TRBV6-1, the J gene TRBJ2-1; 8 bases are shared with TRBD1. This CDR3 has 15 residues. Trimming cost V 4 bases and J 2 bases; bases outside gene matches: 4. Germline CDR1 MNHNS, CDR2 SASEGT. The CDR3 loop reads CASSARQGPYNEQFF. CDR3 nucleotides: TGTGCCAGCAGTGCCCGACAGGGGCCCTACAATGAGCAGTTCTTC.

The gene calls are TRBV7-9 and TRBJ2-7, with D maybe TRBD2 (6 bases). Trimming shortened V by 2 bases and J by 1 base, and 18 bases separated the two germline ends. Looked up from germline, CDR1 is SEHNR and CDR2 is FQNEAQ (reference sequence). This CDR3 is 17 amino acids long. CDR3 in DNA: TGTGCCAGCAGCTTACCTGAATACACCGGGACTTCCTACGAGCAGTACTTC. Encoded protein: CASSLPEYTGTSYEQYF.

V is TRBV6-1 and J is TRBJ1-3; TRBD1 is a possible D gene (5 bases). The CDR3 has 15 residues. Looked up from germline, CDR1 is MNHNS and CDR2 is SASEGT. Trimming stripped 4 bases from V and 0 bases from J, with 10 bases between. In DNA form, the CDR3 reads TGTGCCAGCAGTGCCCGACAGACCTCTGGAAACACCATATATTTT. As protein: CASSARQTSGNTIYF.

The rearrangement uses TRBV5-5 and TRBJ2-7, with D perhaps matching TRBD2 (6 bases). Between the trimmed V and J ends, which lost 2 bases and 3 bases, there was a span of 12 bases. Germline CDR1 and CDR2: SGHKS and YYEKEE (reference sequence). This CDR3 spans 14 amino acids. The CDR3 loop is CASSFYSGYYEQYF. CDR3 nucleotides: TGTGCCAGCAGCTTTTATAGCGGTTACTACGAGCAGTACTTC.

This chain joins TRBV7-3 and TRBJ2-2; TRBD1 might be the D (5 bases). From germline, CDR1 is SGHTA and CDR2 FQGTGA. The CDR3 totals 16 residues. Trimming left V 4 bases short and J 8 bases short, with 20 bases between. CDR3 nucleotides: TGTGCCAGCAGCTCAGGGCCGCTTAGGGGAAGAGGGGAGCTGTTTTTT. Its protein is CASSSGPLRGRGELFF.